This T cell receptor beta chain was captured by sequencing in a study of regulatory T cells in long-lasting Graves disease. Time point described: persistent/refractory GD, antithyroid drugs over 5 years with positive TRAb. With RNA extracted from PBMCs as input, the TCR library was made. Enrollment of patients was through an endocrinology department in Xi'an, China. This clonotype has more than one count but fewer than ten. Antigen specificity is unknown. iRepertoire HTBI primers and Arm-PCR of CDR3 regions built TCR beta libraries. Using its own MiXCR run on the multiplex PCR reads, TCRdb lists one record per CDR3 protein. Altogether roughly 500,000 distinct CDR3 sequences are present, roughly 21% being singletons, with the ten largest covering 7% to 9%. V dropped 3 bases and J dropped 4; count of bases not matched to a gene: 11. CDR3 length equals 16 residues. The germline CDR1 and CDR2 sequences are SGHTA and FQGNSA.

Study-wide points: Sampling was limited to peripheral blood rather than thyroid tissue. Graves' patients with persistent disease showed TCR diversity lower than patients newly diagnosed.

The starting material was peripheral blood mononuclear cells (PBMCs), obtained when the disease was refractory, from a patient treated with antithyroid drugs. The TCR sequence derives from a female donor with Graves disease. This rearrangement joins TRBV7-2 to TRBJ2-5; 7 nucleotides align to TRBD1. CDR3 DNA sequence: TGTGCCAGCAGCTTGACCTCGACAGGGTTTGGAGAGACCCAGTACTTC. Amino acid sequence: CASSLTSTGFGETQYF.